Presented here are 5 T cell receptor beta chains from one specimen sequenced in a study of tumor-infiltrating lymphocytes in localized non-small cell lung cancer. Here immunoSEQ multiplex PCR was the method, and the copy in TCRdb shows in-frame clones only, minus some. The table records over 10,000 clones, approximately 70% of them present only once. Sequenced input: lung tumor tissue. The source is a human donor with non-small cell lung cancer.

The CDR3 DNA follows: TGTGCCAGCAGCCGTTTCCGCGGTGAGACCTACGAGCAGTACTTC. It yields the protein CASSRFRGETYEQYF. The J gene is TRBJ2-7, the V gene TRBV28, with D uncertain. V lost 6 bases, J lost 2 bases, and 17 bases lay in between. Germline V CDR1 and CDR2: MDHEN, SYDVKM. This CDR3 has 15 residues.

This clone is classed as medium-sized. The CDR3 reads CASSEGLPGADTQYF. The CDR3 DNA is TGTGCCAGCAGTGAGGGACTACCTGGCGCAGATACGCAGTATTTT. The genes are TRBV6-4 and TRBJ2-3; TRBD2 agrees at 7 bases. Germline CDR1 and CDR2: MRHNA and SNTAGT. V gave up 3 bases and J gave up 4 bases; unmatched junction bases: 7. This CDR3 region has 15 residues.

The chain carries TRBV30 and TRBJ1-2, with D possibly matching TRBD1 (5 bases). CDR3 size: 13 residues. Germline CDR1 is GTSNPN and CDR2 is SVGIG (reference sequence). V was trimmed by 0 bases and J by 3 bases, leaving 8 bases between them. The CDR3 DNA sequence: TGTGCCTGGAGTGTACAAGGGGACTATGGCTACACCTTC. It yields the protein CAWSVQGDYGYTF.

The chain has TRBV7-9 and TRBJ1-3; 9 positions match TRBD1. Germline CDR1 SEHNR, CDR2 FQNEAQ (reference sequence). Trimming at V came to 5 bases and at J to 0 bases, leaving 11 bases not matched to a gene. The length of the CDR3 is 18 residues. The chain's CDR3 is CASSVQGASPHSGNTIYF. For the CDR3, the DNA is TGTGCCAGCAGCGTACAGGGGGCTAGCCCCCACTCTGGAAACACCATATATTTT.

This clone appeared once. For the CDR3, the DNA is TGTGCCAGCAGTTTGACAGGGACCTGGGGCAATCAGCCCCAGCATTTT. Translating it yields CASSLTGTWGNQPQHF. The chain recombines TRBV27 with TRBJ1-5; the match to TRBD1 covers 7 bases. The J segment lost 2 bases and the V segment lost 3 bases, leaving 7 bases of the junction unmatched. Germline V gene sequence: CDR1 MNHEY, CDR2 SMNVEV (reference sequence). The CDR3 length is 16 residues.